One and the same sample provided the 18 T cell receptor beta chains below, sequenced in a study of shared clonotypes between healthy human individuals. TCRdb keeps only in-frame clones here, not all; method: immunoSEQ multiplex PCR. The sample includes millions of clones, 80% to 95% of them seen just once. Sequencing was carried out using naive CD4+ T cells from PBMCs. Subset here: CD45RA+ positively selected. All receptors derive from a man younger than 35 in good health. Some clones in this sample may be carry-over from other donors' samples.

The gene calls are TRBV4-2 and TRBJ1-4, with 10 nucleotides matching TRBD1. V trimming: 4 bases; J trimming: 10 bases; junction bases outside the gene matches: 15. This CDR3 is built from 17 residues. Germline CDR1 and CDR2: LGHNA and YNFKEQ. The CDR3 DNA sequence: TGTGCCAGCAGCCGTAGACAGGAGGACAGGGGGTCGGGAAAACTGTTTTTT. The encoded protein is CASSRRQEDRGSGKLFF.

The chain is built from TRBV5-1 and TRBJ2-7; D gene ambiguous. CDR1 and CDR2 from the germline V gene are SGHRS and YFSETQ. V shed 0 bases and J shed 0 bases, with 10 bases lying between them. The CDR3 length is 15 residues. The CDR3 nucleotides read TGCGCCAGCAGCTTGGATGCGAAGAGCTCCTACGAGCAGTACTTC. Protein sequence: CASSLDAKSSYEQYF.

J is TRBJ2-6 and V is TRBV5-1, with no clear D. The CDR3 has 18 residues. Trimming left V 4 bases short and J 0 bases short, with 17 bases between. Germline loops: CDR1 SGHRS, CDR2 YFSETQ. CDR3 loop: CASSTSAAYYSGANVLTF. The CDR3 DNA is TGCGCCAGCAGCACCAGCGCCGCCTATTACTCTGGGGCCAACGTCCTGACTTTC.

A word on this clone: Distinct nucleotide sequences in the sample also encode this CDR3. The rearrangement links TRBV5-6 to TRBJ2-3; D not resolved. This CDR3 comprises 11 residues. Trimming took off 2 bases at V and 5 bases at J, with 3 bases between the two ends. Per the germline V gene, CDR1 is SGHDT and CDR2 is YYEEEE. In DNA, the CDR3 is TGTGCCAGCAGCTTAGGAGATACGCAGTATTTT. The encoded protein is CASSLGDTQYF.

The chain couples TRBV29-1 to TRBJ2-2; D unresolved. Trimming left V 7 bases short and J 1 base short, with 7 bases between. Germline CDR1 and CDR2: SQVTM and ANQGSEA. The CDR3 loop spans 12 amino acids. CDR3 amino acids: CSGRGNTGELFF. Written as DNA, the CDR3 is TGCAGCGGTCGAGGGAACACCGGGGAGCTGTTTTTT.

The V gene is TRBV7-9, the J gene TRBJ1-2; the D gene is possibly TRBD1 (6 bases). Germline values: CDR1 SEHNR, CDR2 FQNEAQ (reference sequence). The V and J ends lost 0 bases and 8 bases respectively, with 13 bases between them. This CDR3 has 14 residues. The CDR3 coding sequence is TGTGCCAGCAGCTTAGCCGACAGGCCTGGCGGCTACACCTTC. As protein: CASSLADRPGGYTF. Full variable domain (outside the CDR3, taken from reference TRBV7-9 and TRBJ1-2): DTGVSQNPRHKITKRGQNVTFRCDPISEHNRLYWYRQTLGQGPEFLTYFQNEAQLEKSRLLSDRFSAERPKGSFSTLEIQRTEQGDSAMYLCASSLADRPGGYTFGSGTRLTVV.

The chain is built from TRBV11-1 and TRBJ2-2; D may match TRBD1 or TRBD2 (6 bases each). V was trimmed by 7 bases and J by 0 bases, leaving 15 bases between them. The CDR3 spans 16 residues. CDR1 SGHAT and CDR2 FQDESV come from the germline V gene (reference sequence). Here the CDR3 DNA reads TGTGCCAGCACTCCGCTAGGGGGGACGAACACCGGGGAGCTGTTTTTT. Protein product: CASTPLGGTNTGELFF.

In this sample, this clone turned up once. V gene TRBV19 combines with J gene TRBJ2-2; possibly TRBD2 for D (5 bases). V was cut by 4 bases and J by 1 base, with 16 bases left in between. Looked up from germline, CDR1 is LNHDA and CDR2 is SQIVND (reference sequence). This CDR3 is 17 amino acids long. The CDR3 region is CASSTLWAGLNTGELFF. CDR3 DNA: TGTGCCAGTAGTACCTTATGGGCGGGCCTGAACACCGGGGAGCTGTTTTTT.

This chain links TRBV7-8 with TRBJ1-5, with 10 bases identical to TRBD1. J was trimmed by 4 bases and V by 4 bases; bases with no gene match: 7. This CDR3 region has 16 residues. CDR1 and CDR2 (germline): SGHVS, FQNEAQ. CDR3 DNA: TGTGCCAGCAGCTATTACGGGACAGGGGCAAATCAGCCCCAGCATTTT. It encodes CASSYYGTGANQPQHF.

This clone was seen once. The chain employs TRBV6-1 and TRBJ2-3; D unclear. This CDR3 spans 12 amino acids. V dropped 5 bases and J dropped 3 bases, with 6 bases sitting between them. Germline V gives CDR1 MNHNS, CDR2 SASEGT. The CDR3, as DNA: TGTGCCAGCAGTTCCAATACAGATACGCAGTATTTT. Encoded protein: CASSSNTDTQYF.

The CDR3 DNA reads TGTGCCTGGAGCCAGACAGGGGGCGGCAACGAGCAGTACTTC. It is translated as CAWSQTGGGNEQYF. The chain has TRBV30 and TRBJ2-7, with 10 bases aligning to TRBD1. The CDR3 contains 14 residues. The V and J ends lost 3 bases and 5 bases, in that order; junction bases with no gene match: 7. Germline CDR1 is GTSNPN and CDR2 is SVGIG (reference sequence).

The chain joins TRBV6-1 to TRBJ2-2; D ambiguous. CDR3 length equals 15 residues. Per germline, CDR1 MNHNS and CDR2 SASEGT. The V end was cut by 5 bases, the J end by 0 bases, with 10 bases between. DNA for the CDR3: TGTGCCAGCAGTCCCCGACGCCCGAACACCGGGGAGCTGTTTTTT. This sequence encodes CASSPRRPNTGELFF.

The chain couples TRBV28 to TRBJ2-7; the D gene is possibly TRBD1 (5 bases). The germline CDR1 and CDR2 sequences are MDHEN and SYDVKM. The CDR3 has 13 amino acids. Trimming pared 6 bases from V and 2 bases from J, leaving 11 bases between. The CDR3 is CASRPSRAYEQYF. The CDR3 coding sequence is TGTGCCAGCAGACCGAGCAGGGCCTACGAGCAGTACTTC.

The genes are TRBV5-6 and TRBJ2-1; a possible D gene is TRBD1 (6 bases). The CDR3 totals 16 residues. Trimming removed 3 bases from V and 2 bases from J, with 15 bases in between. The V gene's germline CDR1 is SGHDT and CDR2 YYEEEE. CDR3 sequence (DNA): TGTGCCAGCAGCTCAAGGGGGAAGTACCCCTACAATGAGCAGTTCTTC. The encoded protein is CASSSRGKYPYNEQFF.

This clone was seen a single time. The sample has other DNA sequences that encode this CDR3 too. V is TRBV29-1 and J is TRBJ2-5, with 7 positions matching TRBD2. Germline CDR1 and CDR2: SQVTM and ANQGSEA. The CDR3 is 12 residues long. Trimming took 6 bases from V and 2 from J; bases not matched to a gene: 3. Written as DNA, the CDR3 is TGCAGCGTGCGGACTAGTCAAGAGACCCAGTACTTC. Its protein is CSVRTSQETQYF.

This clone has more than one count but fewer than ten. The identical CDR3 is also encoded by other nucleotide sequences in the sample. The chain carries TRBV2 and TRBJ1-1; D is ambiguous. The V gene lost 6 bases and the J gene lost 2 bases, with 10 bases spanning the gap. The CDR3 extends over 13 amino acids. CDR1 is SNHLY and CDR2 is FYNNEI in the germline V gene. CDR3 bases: TGTGCCAGCAGGCTCAGGCAAAACACTGAAGCTTTCTTT. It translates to CASRLRQNTEAFF.

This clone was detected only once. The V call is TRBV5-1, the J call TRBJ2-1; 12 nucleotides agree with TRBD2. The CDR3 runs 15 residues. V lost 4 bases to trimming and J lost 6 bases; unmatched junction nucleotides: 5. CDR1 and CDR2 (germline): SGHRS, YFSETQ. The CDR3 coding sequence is TGCGCCAGCAGCCGACTAGCGGGAGATCTCAATGAGCAGTTCTTC. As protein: CASSRLAGDLNEQFF.

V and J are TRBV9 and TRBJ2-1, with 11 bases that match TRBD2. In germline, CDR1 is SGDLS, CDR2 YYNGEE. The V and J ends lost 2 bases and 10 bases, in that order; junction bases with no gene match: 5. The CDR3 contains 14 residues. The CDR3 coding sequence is TGTGCCAGCAGCGTGACTAGCGGGATCGGAGAGCAGTTCTTC. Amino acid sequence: CASSVTSGIGEQFF.